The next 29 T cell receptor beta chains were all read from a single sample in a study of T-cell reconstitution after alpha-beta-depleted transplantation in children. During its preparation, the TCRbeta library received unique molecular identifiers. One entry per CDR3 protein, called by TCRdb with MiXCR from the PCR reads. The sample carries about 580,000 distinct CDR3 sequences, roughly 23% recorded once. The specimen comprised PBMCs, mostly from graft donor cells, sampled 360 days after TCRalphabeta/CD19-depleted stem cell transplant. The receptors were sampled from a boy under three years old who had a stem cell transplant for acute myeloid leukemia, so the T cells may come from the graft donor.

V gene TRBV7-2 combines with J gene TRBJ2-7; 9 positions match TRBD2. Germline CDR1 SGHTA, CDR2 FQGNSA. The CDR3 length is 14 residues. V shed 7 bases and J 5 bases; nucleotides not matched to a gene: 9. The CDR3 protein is CASTLVAGAHEQYF. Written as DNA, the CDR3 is TGTGCCAGCACCCTAGTAGCGGGGGCCCACGAGCAGTACTTC.

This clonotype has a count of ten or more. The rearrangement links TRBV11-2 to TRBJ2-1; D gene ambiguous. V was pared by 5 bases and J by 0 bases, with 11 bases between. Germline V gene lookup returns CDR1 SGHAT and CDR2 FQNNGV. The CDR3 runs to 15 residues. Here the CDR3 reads CASSLGPSSYNEQFF. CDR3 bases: TGTGCCAGCAGCCTTGGACCTAGCTCCTACAATGAGCAGTTCTTC.

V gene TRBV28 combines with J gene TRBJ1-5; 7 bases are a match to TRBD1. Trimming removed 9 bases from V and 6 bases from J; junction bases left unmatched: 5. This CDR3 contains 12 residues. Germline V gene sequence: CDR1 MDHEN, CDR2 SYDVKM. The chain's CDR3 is CASDRVVQPQHF. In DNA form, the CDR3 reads TGTGCCAGTGACAGGGTGGTTCAGCCCCAGCATTTT.

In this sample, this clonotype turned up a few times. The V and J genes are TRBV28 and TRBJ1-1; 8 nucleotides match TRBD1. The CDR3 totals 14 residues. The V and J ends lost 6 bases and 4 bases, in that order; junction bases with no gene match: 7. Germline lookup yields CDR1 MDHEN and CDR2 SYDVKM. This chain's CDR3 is CASRETGAATEAFF. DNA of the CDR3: TGTGCCAGCAGAGAGACAGGGGCGGCCACTGAAGCTTTCTTT.

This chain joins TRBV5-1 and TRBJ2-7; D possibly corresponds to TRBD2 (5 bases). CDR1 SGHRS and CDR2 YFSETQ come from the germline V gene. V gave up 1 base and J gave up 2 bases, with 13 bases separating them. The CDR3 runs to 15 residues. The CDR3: CASSLPGNPPYEQYF. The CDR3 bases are TGCGCCAGCAGCTTGCCGGGAAACCCCCCCTACGAGCAGTACTTC.

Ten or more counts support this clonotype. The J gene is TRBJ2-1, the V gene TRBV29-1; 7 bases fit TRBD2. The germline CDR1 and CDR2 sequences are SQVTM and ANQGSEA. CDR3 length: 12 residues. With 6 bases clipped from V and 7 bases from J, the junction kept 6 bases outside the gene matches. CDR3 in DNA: TGCAGCGTGGGGCAGCGGGGAAATGAGCAGTTCTTC. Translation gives CSVGQRGNEQFF.

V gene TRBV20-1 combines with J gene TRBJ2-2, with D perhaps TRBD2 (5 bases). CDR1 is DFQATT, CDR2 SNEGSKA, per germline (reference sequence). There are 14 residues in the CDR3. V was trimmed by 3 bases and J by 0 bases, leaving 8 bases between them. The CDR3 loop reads CSARLLANTGELFF. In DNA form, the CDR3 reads TGCAGTGCTAGGCTACTAGCGAACACCGGGGAGCTGTTTTTT.

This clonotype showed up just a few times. The CDR3 loop is CSAREGETRYTGELFF. The CDR3 bases are TGCAGTGCTAGAGAGGGTGAGACCCGCTACACCGGGGAGCTGTTTTTT. The chain links TRBV20-1 to TRBJ2-2, with no clear D. The germline V and J ends were trimmed by 0 bases and 3 bases, with 14 bases remaining between them. This CDR3 comprises 16 residues. The germline gives CDR1 DFQATT, CDR2 SNEGSKA (reference sequence).

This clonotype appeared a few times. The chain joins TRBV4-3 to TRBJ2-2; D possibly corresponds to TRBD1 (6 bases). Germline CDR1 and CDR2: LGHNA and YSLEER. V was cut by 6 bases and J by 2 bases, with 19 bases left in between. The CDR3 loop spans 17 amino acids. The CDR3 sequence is CASSRDRKPYNTGELFF. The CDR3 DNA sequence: TGCGCCAGCAGTCGTGACAGGAAACCCTATAACACCGGGGAGCTGTTTTTT.

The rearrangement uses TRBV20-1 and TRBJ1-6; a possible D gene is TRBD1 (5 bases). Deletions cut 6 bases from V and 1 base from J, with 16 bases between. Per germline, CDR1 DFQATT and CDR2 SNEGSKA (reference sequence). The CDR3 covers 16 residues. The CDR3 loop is CSARGRDPSYNSPLHF. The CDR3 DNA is TGCAGTGCCCGGGGGAGGGATCCGTCCTATAATTCACCCCTCCACTTT.

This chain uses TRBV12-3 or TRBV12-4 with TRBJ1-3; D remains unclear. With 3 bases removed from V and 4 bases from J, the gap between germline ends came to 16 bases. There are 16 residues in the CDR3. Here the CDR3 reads CASSFIRLEFGNTIYF. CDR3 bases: TGTGCCAGCAGTTTTATCAGGCTTGAATTCGGAAACACCATATATTTT.

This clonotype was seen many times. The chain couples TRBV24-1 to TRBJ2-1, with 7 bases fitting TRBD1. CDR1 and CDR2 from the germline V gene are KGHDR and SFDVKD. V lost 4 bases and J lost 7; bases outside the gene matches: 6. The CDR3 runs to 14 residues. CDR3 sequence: CATSDVGQANEQFF. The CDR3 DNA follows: TGTGCCACCAGTGACGTCGGACAGGCGAATGAGCAGTTCTTC.

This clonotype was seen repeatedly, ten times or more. CDR3 DNA sequence: TGCAGTGCTAGTTCCGTAGATGAGCAGTTCTTC. It encodes CSASSVDEQFF. V and J are TRBV20-1 and TRBJ2-1; D is unresolved. The ends were cut back, 3 bases at V and 8 bases at J, with 8 bases in the middle. Germline V CDR1 and CDR2: DFQATT, SNEGSKA (reference sequence). The CDR3 consists of 11 residues.

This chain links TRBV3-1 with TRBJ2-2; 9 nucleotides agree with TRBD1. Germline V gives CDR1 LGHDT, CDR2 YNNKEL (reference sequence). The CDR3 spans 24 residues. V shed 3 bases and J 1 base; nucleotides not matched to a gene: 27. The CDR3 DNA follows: TGTGCCAGCAGCCATCTCCTACGGGATTACGGTCCGGGACAGGGCAGTCGGAACACCGGGGAGCTGTTTTTT. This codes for CASSHLLRDYGPGQGSRNTGELFF.

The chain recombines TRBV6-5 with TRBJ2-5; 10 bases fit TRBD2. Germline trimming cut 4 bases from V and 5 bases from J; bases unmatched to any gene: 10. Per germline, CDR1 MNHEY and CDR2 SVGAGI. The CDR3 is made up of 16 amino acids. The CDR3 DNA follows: TGTGCCAGCAGTTCGGTGGTAGCGGGGGGAGGGGAGACCCAGTACTTC. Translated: CASSSVVAGGGETQYF.

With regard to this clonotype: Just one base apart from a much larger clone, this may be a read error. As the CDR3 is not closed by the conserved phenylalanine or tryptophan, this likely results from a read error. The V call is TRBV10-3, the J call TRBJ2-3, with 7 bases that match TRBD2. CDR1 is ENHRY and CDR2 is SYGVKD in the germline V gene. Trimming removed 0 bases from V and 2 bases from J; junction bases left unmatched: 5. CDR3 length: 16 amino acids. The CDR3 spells CAISESASGITDTQYC. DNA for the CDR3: TGTGCCATCAGTGAGTCGGCCAGCGGGATCACAGATACGCAGTATTGT.

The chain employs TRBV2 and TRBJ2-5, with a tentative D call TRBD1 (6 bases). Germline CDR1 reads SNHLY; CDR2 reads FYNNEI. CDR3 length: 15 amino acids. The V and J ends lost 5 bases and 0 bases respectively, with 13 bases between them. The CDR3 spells CASSQQGLYQETQYF. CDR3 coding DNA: TGTGCCAGCAGTCAACAGGGCCTGTACCAAGAGACCCAGTACTTC. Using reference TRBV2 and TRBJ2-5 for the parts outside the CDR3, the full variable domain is EPEVTQTPSHQVTQMGQEVILRCVPISNHLYFYWYRQILGQKVEFLVSFYNNEISEKSEIFDDQFSVERPDGSNFTLKIRSTKLEDSAMYFCASSQQGLYQETQYFGPGTRLLVL.

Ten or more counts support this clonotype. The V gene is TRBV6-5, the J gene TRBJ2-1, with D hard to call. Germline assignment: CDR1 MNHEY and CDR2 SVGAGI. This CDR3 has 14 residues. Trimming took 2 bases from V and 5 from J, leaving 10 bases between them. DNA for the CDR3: TGTGCCAGCAGTTACAGGCAGGACCACAATGAGCAGTTCTTC. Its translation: CASSYRQDHNEQFF.

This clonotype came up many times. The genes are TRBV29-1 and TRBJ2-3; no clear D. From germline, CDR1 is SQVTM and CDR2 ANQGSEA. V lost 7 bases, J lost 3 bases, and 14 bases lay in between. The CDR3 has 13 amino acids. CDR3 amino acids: CSAKRLLTDTQYF. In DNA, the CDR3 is TGCAGCGCAAAAAGGCTCCTAACAGATACGCAGTATTTT.

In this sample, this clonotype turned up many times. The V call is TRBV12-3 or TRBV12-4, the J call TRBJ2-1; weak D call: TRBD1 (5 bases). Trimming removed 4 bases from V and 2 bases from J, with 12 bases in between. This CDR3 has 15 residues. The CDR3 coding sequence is TGTGCCAGCAGTTCCACAGGTCACGCCTACAATGAGCAGTTCTTC. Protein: CASSSTGHAYNEQFF.

In DNA, the CDR3 is TGTGCCATCAGTGAGAGGGTAGCCGATGAGCAGTTCTTC. Protein sequence: CAISERVADEQFF. The chain has TRBV10-3 and TRBJ2-1, with unresolved D. The CDR3 spans 13 residues. The V and J ends lost 2 bases and 8 bases respectively, with 10 bases between them. Germline assignment: CDR1 ENHRY and CDR2 SYGVKD.

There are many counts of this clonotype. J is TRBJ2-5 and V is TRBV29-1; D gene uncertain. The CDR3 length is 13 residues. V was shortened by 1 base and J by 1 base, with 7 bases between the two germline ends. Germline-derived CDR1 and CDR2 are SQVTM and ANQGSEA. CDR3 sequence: CSVEVGIQETQYF. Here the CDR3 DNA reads TGCAGCGTTGAAGTGGGGATCCAAGAGACCCAGTACTTC.

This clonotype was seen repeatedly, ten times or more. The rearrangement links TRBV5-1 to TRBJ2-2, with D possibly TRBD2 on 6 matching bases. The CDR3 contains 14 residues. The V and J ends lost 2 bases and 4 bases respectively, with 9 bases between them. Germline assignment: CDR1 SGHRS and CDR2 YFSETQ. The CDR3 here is CASSFTSSTGELFF. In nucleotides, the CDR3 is TGCGCCAGCAGCTTCACTAGCAGCACCGGGGAGCTGTTTTTT.

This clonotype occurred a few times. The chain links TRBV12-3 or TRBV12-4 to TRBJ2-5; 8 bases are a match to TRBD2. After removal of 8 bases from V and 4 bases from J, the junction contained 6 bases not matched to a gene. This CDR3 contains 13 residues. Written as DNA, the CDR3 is TGTGCCAGCCGGGGGGGGAGGGCAGAGACCCAGTACTTC. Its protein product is CASRGGRAETQYF.

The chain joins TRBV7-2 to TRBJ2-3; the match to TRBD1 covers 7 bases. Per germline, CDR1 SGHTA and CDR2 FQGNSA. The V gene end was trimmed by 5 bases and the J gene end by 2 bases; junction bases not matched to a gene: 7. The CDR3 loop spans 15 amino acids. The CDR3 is CASSLQQGTTDTQYF. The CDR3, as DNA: TGTGCCAGCAGCCTCCAACAGGGGACCACAGATACGCAGTATTTT.

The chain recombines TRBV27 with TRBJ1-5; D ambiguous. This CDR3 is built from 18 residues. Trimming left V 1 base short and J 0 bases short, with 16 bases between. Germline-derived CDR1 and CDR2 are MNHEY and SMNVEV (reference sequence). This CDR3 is CASSLFFGNFNSNQPQHF. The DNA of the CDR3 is TGTGCCAGCAGTTTATTCTTCGGGAATTTTAATAGCAATCAGCCCCAGCATTTT.

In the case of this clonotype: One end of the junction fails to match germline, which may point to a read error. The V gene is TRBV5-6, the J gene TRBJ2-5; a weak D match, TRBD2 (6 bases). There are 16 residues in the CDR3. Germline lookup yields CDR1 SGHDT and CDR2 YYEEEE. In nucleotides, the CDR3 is TGTCCCAGCAGCCCTAGGTTCAGGGAGGCATGGGAGACCCAGTACTTC. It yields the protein CPSSPRFREAWETQYF.

CDR3 in DNA: TGTGCCAGCAGCTATACGGGGTTAATCACAGATACGCAGTATTTT. Amino acids: CASSYTGLITDTQYF. This chain joins TRBV11-3 and TRBJ2-3; tentative D call: TRBD2 (5 bases). The CDR3 is made up of 15 amino acids. The V gene lost 4 bases and the J gene lost 2 bases, with 13 bases spanning the gap. Germline CDR1 is SGHNT and CDR2 is YENEEA.

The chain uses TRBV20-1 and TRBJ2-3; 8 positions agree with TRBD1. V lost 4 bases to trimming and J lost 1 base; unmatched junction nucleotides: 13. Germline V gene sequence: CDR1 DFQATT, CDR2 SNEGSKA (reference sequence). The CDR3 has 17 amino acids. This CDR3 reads CSATATGAPGGTDTQYF. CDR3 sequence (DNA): TGCAGTGCTACCGCGACAGGGGCCCCAGGGGGCACAGATACGCAGTATTTT.